The next 13 T cell receptor beta chains were all read from a single sample in a study of blood T cell repertoires in COVID-19 (dated by TCRdb to 2020 to 2021). Library preparation was by the immunoSEQ multiplex PCR assay. TCRdb's version of the immuneACCESS table is confined to in-frame rearrangements and falls short of the full clone set. An unresolved V gene accounts for under half of the shortfall where checked; the remainder is of unknown origin. Here the sample has more than 300,000 clones; over 75% occur a single time. The top ten clones comprise 8.5% to 12% of the sample. Sequencing was performed on peripheral blood. The receptor set was obtained from a woman in her 30s with COVID-19, enrolled during active disease.

This sequence joins TRBV5-5 and TRBJ2-2, with 7 bases aligning to TRBD1. This CDR3 has 14 residues. The germline CDR1 and CDR2 sequences are SGHKS and YYEKEE (reference sequence). V dropped 4 bases and J dropped 3; count of bases not matched to a gene: 3. The CDR3 sequence is CASSRTGHTGELFF. Here the CDR3 DNA reads TGTGCCAGCAGCAGGACAGGCCACACCGGGGAGCTGTTTTTT.

The chain joins TRBV24-1 to TRBJ2-1; 10 bases align to TRBD1. The CDR3 sequence is 15 residues long. V trimming: 4 bases; J trimming: 7 bases; junction bases outside the gene matches: 6. The germline V gene has CDR1 KGHDR and CDR2 SFDVKD. CDR3 sequence reads: CATSEGQGRKNEQFF. CDR3 coding DNA: TGTGCCACCAGTGAGGGACAGGGGAGGAAAAATGAGCAGTTCTTC.

The V call is TRBV19, the J call TRBJ1-2; the D gene is possibly TRBD1 (5 bases). This CDR3 spans 13 amino acids. Germline assignment: CDR1 LNHDA and CDR2 SQIVND (reference sequence). Between the trimmed V and J ends, which lost 11 bases and 6 bases, there was a span of 19 bases. CDR3 sequence reads: CASTGSGFDGYTF. For the CDR3, the DNA is TGTGCCTCCACTGGCTCAGGGTTTGATGGCTACACCTTC.

J is TRBJ1-1 and V is TRBV29-1, with D maybe TRBD1 (6 bases). The germline V gene has CDR1 SQVTM and CDR2 ANQGSEA. The CDR3 extends over 16 amino acids. V was pared by 4 bases and J by 5 bases, with 23 bases between. The CDR3 spells CSVGEKTGVEVTEAFF. CDR3 sequence (DNA): TGCAGCGTTGGGGAGAAGACAGGAGTGGAGGTGACTGAAGCTTTCTTT.

In this sample, this clone turned up once. The chain is built from TRBV7-3 and TRBJ1-3, with D unresolved. This CDR3 spans 16 amino acids. With 2 bases removed from V and 0 bases from J, the gap between germline ends came to 11 bases. Germline V CDR1 and CDR2: SGHTA, FQGTGA. The CDR3 is CASSLGDGSSGNTIYF. Written as DNA, the CDR3 is TGTGCCAGCAGCTTAGGAGACGGGAGCTCTGGAAACACCATATATTTT.

V and J are TRBV6-5 and TRBJ2-7; a possible D gene is TRBD2 (7 bases). This CDR3 contains 15 residues. The ends were cut back, 2 bases at V and 0 bases at J, with 11 bases in the middle. Germline CDR1 MNHEY, CDR2 SVGAGI. CDR3 amino acids: CASSYTGGSSYEQYF. CDR3 nucleotides: TGTGCCAGCAGTTACACGGGGGGCAGCTCCTACGAGCAGTACTTC.

The rearrangement uses TRBV28 and TRBJ2-7, with 7 nucleotides matching TRBD2. J was trimmed by 2 bases and V by 1 base; bases with no gene match: 5. The CDR3 consists of 15 residues. In germline, CDR1 is MDHEN, CDR2 SYDVKM. The DNA of the CDR3 is TGTGCCAGCAGTTTATTTGCGGGGGACCCCTACGAGCAGTACTTC. It translates to CASSLFAGDPYEQYF.

This chain's CDR3 is CASSPPTDSSYEQYF. In nucleotides, the CDR3 is TGTGCCAGCAGCCCCCCGACAGATAGCTCCTACGAGCAGTACTTC. The rearrangement uses TRBV3-1 (or the pseudogene TRBV3-2) and TRBJ2-7; tentative D call: TRBD1 (5 bases). The CDR3 spans 15 residues. V lost 4 bases to trimming and J lost 0 bases, with 13 bases between them. Germline V gene data show CDR1 as LGHDT and CDR2 as YNNKEL (reference sequence).

The J gene is TRBJ1-2, the V gene TRBV7-9, with TRBD1 identical over 7 bases. Germline assignment: CDR1 SEHNR and CDR2 FQNEAQ (reference sequence). V lost 1 base and J lost 3; bases outside the gene matches: 8. The CDR3 contains 16 residues. The DNA for the CDR3 is TGTGCCAGCAGCTTAGGACAGGACAGGCGCTACTATGGCTACACCTTC. Translation gives CASSLGQDRRYYGYTF.

This clone was observed a handful of times. In nucleotides, the CDR3 is TGTGCCAGCAGTTTATTCTCACAGGTGAACACCGGGGAGCTGTTTTTT. This gives the protein CASSLFSQVNTGELFF. V gene TRBV27 combines with J gene TRBJ2-2; tentatively, D is TRBD1 (5 bases). Germline V gene data show CDR1 as MNHEY and CDR2 as SMNVEV (reference sequence). This CDR3 has 16 residues. V lost 1 base and J lost 1, with 10 bases in between.

This chain uses TRBV2 with TRBJ1-1, with D unresolved. The V and J ends lost 2 bases and 3 bases respectively, with 13 bases between them. The CDR3 spans 15 residues. CDR1 and CDR2 from the germline V gene are SNHLY and FYNNEI. DNA of the CDR3: TGTGCCAGCAGTGAATCGGCAGCGGGGTACACTGAAGCTTTCTTT. It codes for CASSESAAGYTEAFF.

This chain connects TRBV19 to TRBJ1-5; TRBD1 matches 10 bases. Germline V gene sequence: CDR1 LNHDA, CDR2 SQIVND (reference sequence). CDR3 length: 17 residues. With V trimmed by 5 bases and J by 8 bases, 15 bases remained unmatched. The DNA of the CDR3 is TGTGCCAGTAGTCGACTGAGGGGGACAGGGGCCAGGGAGCCCCAGCATTTT. It codes for CASSRLRGTGAREPQHF.

The CDR3 DNA reads as TGTGCCACCAGTGATCCAGGGACTAGCGGGAGGGGGGAGACCCAGTACTTC. Encoded protein: CATSDPGTSGRGETQYF. The V gene is TRBV24-1, the J gene TRBJ2-5; 16 nucleotides match TRBD2. The CDR3 sequence is 17 residues long. The V segment lost 3 bases and the J segment 5 bases; nucleotides outside the gene matches: 5. CDR1 and CDR2 from the germline V gene are KGHDR and SFDVKD.